This TCR beta chain was sequenced in a study of shared T cell receptors in the human thymus. CDR1 and CDR2 (germline): SGHTA, FQGNSA. The CDR3 totals 14 residues. V dropped 4 bases and J dropped 5; count of bases not matched to a gene: 5. Generated by immunoSEQ multiplex PCR, the TCRdb table keeps only in-frame clones and is missing some. The sample carries roughly 550,000 clones, roughly 74% recorded once. These data were also filed under a second study, of human thymus T cells. That source reports: Corrective heart surgery yielded resections, and these provided the thymus tissue. Related studies found that unrelated individuals share highly overlapping thymic repertoires.

V is TRBV7-2 and J is TRBJ1-5, with 7 nucleotides matching TRBD1. Input material: thymocytes. The clonotype was recovered from a boy younger than two with a congenital heart defect. In DNA, the CDR3 is TGTGCCAGCAGCTCCGACAGGGTTTATCAGCCCCAGCATTTT. This encodes CASSSDRVYQPQHF.